Shown below are 18 T cell receptor beta chains from a single sample sequenced in a study of blood T cell repertoires in COVID-19. TCRdb's table, derived via immunoSEQ multiplex PCR, lists solely in-frame clones and lacks some. Counted here are under 150,000 clones, roughly 79% occurring once; the ten biggest clones make up 10% to 14%. Material: peripheral blood. Source of these receptors: a human donor in a cohort sampled during active COVID-19.

The chain carries TRBV6-6 and TRBJ1-6; 7 bases are a match to TRBD1. CDR3 length: 17 amino acids. Trimming took 6 bases from V and 0 from J; bases not matched to a gene: 8. Germline values: CDR1 MNHNY, CDR2 SVGAGI (reference sequence). The CDR3 DNA reads TGTGCCAGCAGCCGACAGGGTATGGGCTCCTATAATTCACCCCTCCACTTT. Translated, it gives CASSRQGMGSYNSPLHF.

With respect to this clone: The same CDR3 arises from other DNA sequences in this sample as well. V gene TRBV3-1 (or the pseudogene TRBV3-2) combines with J gene TRBJ2-3, with 7 bases that match TRBD1. The V segment lost 4 bases and the J segment 0 bases; nucleotides outside the gene matches: 4. The CDR3 runs 15 residues. Germline V gives CDR1 LGHDT, CDR2 YNNKEL (reference sequence). In DNA, the CDR3 is TGTGCCAGCAGCCGACGGACAGGTAGCACAGATACGCAGTATTTT. It codes for CASSRRTGSTDTQYF.

The chain couples TRBV30 to TRBJ2-6; perhaps TRBD1 as D (6 bases). The CDR3 has 15 residues. Germline V gene sequence: CDR1 GTSNPN, CDR2 SVGIG (reference sequence). V lost 0 bases and J 2 bases, leaving 8 bases between the germline ends. CDR3 DNA: TGTGCCTGGAGTGTAAGGGGGACTGGGGCCAACGTCCTGACTTTC. Encoded protein: CAWSVRGTGANVLTF.

This chain joins TRBV10-1 and TRBJ2-3, with 7 bases identical to TRBD1. This CDR3 spans 13 amino acids. Germline V lookup: CDR1 WNHNN, CDR2 SYGVQD (reference sequence). The V and J ends lost 0 bases and 14 bases, in that order; junction bases with no gene match: 8. The CDR3 is CASSESGTERPYF. In DNA, the CDR3 is TGCGCCAGCAGTGAGTCAGGGACAGAGCGCCCGTATTTT.

The V call is TRBV7-3, the J call TRBJ1-5; tentative D call: TRBD1 (5 bases). The V gene's germline CDR1 is SGHTA and CDR2 FQGTGA. With 5 bases removed from V and 6 bases from J, the gap between germline ends came to 8 bases. CDR3 size: 12 residues. The DNA for the CDR3 is TGTGCCAGCAGCCGGAGGGGTCAGCCCCAGCATTTT. Its translation: CASSRRGQPQHF.

This clone has only a few counts. The chain recombines TRBV7-9 with TRBJ2-5; possibly TRBD2 for D (6 bases). Germline CDR1 is SEHNR and CDR2 is FQNEAQ (reference sequence). With 3 bases removed from V and 3 bases from J, the gap between germline ends came to 14 bases. This CDR3 spans 15 amino acids. The chain's CDR3 is CASSLNGGVEETQYF. Here the CDR3 DNA reads TGTGCCAGCAGCTTGAATGGCGGGGTTGAAGAGACCCAGTACTTC.

The chain combines TRBV28 with TRBJ2-1; a possible D gene is TRBD2 (7 bases). Germline-derived CDR1 and CDR2 are MDHEN and SYDVKM. This CDR3 spans 16 amino acids. Trimming stripped 5 bases from V and 7 bases from J, with 21 bases between. The chain's CDR3 is CASSEVSRGPGNEQFF. DNA of the CDR3: TGTGCCAGCAGTGAAGTATCGCGGGGGCCGGGGAATGAGCAGTTCTTC.

The chain couples TRBV6-5 to TRBJ1-1; TRBD1 matches at 8 bases. Germline V gives CDR1 MNHEY, CDR2 SVGAGI. This CDR3 spans 13 amino acids. The J segment lost 6 bases and the V segment lost 7 bases, leaving 7 bases of the junction unmatched. This chain's CDR3 is CASNQQGVPEAFF. The CDR3 DNA is TGTGCCAGCAACCAACAGGGGGTCCCTGAAGCTTTCTTT.

This clone is labeled medium-sized. This chain's CDR3 is CASSLDGPTYEQYF. CDR3 sequence (DNA): TGTGCCAGCAGCTTAGACGGTCCGACCTACGAGCAGTACTTC. The rearrangement uses TRBV11-2 and TRBJ2-7; D remains ambiguous. Trimming cost V 0 bases and J 2 bases, with 8 bases left between them. This CDR3 contains 14 residues. Germline CDR1 and CDR2: SGHAT and FQNNGV. The full variable domain, with the rest looked up from reference TRBV11-2 and TRBJ2-7, is EAGVAQSPRYKIIEKRQSVAFWCNPISGHATLYWYQQILGQGPKLLIQFQNNGVVDDSQLPKDRFSAERLKGVDSTLKIQPAKLEDSAVYLCASSLDGPTYEQYFGPGTRLTVT.

The J gene is TRBJ2-7, the V gene TRBV6-5; a weak D match, TRBD1 (6 bases). CDR3 length: 15 amino acids. V lost 2 bases, J lost 0 bases, and 11 bases lay in between. Germline V gene sequence: CDR1 MNHEY, CDR2 SVGAGI. DNA for the CDR3: TGTGCCAGCAGTTACGGGCAGGGGAGCTCCTACGAGCAGTACTTC. Encoded protein: CASSYGQGSSYEQYF.

The chain combines TRBV5-6 with TRBJ1-5; TRBD1 aligns across 9 bases. The J segment lost 1 base and the V segment lost 4 bases, leaving 3 bases of the junction unmatched. The CDR3 sequence is 15 residues long. Per germline, CDR1 SGHDT and CDR2 YYEEEE. The CDR3 loop reads CASSQGTGSNQPQHF. CDR3 sequence (DNA): TGTGCCAGCAGCCAGGGGACAGGGAGCAATCAGCCCCAGCATTTT. The complete variable domain, with remaining parts taken from reference TRBV5-6 and TRBJ1-5, reads DAGVTQSPTHLIKTRGQQVTLRCSPKSGHDTVSWYQQALGQGPQFIFQYYEEEERQRGNFPDRFSGHQFPNYSSELNVNALLLGDSALYLCASSQGTGSNQPQHFGDGTRLSIL.

The V and J genes are TRBV9 and TRBJ2-7, with a weak D call TRBD2 (5 bases). The CDR3 has 14 amino acids. Germline loops: CDR1 SGDLS, CDR2 YYNGEE. Trimming removed 4 bases from V and 2 bases from J, with 13 bases in between. This CDR3 is CASSPEGRTYEQYF. The DNA of the CDR3 is TGTGCCAGCAGCCCAGAGGGCAGGACCTACGAGCAGTACTTC.

V and J are TRBV3-1 (or the pseudogene TRBV3-2) and TRBJ2-2; the D is unclear. Per the germline V gene, CDR1 is LGHDT and CDR2 is YNNKEL (reference sequence). Between the trimmed V and J ends, which lost 1 base and 2 bases, there was a span of 5 bases. The CDR3 has 14 amino acids. The CDR3 sequence is CASSQAHNTGELFF. Written as DNA, the CDR3 is TGTGCCAGCAGCCAAGCCCATAACACCGGGGAGCTGTTTTTT.

V gene TRBV21-1 combines with J gene TRBJ2-6; the table names TRBD1, a call not compared with the DNA. TRBV21-1 is a documented pseudogene. CDR3 length equals 18 residues. CDR3 in DNA: TGTGCCAGCAGGTCCGGGACAGGGGGCCGCTCTGGGGCCAACGTCCTGACTTTC. Translation: CASRSGTGGRSGANVLTF.

Concerning this clone: Additional DNA sequences in this sample encode the identical CDR3. The gene calls are TRBV24-1 and TRBJ1-2, with D maybe TRBD1 (6 bases). Germline-derived CDR1 and CDR2 are KGHDR and SFDVKD. The CDR3 consists of 13 residues. Trimming stripped 4 bases from V and 7 bases from J, with 12 bases between. CDR3 amino acids: CATSEFTGSGYTF. CDR3 in DNA: TGTGCCACCAGTGAGTTCACAGGGAGTGGCTACACCTTC.

There are a few counts of this clone. The chain joins TRBV30 to TRBJ2-6; possible D gene TRBD2, 6 bases. The CDR3 is 18 residues long. Germline CDR1 reads GTSNPN; CDR2 reads SVGIG (reference sequence). V was clipped by 0 bases and J by 1 base, with 16 bases between them. DNA for the CDR3: TGTGCCTGGAGTGTATTATCCGCGGGATCATCTGGGGCCAACGTCCTGACTTTC. This translates into CAWSVLSAGSSGANVLTF.

The chain recombines TRBV28 with TRBJ2-1, with 7 bases fitting TRBD1. CDR1 is MDHEN and CDR2 is SYDVKM in the germline V gene. The CDR3 is 17 residues long. Losses at the gene ends were 1 base for V and 0 bases for J; bases not matched to a gene: 6. In nucleotides, the CDR3 is TGTGCCAGCAGTTTATTTCAGGGGGAAAGCTCCTACAATGAGCAGTTCTTC. Its translation: CASSLFQGESSYNEQFF.

This clone was found many times. The chain joins TRBV2 to TRBJ1-2; TRBD1 matches at 7 bases. This CDR3 region has 14 residues. Per germline, CDR1 SNHLY and CDR2 FYNNEI. Trimming cost V 1 base and J 8 bases; bases outside gene matches: 7. CDR3 protein: CASSEGQGGRGYTF. In DNA, the CDR3 is TGTGCCAGCAGTGAAGGACAGGGAGGTAGGGGCTACACCTTC.